The entry that follows covers one T cell receptor beta chain sequence. Its antigen is undetermined. The data were taken from a study of cytomegalovirus exposure and HLA in healthy donors. Study overall: Early release data held some 79 million unique TCRs from HLA-typed donors. Study-level results: A missense variant in DCLRE1C was later tied to TCR beta V- and J-gene trimming.

The PCR contained 60 Vbeta and 13 Jbeta primers. Repertoires were generated with immunoSEQ multiplex PCR, while TCRdb's copy carries only in-frame clones and drops some. The clone table shows roughly 78,000 clones, with the ten largest holding about 0.83%. Trimming removed 4 bases from V and 7 bases from J; junction bases left unmatched: 3. Per germline, CDR1 SQVTM and CDR2 ANQGSEA. The CDR3 contains 12 residues. The donors comprised healthy bone marrow donors. This sequence originates from a boy between 10 and 17 years old in good health and CMV-seronegative. The specimen sequenced was PBMCs. The chain employs TRBV29-1 and TRBJ2-7; TRBD2 matches at 11 bases. The CDR3 loop is CSVVAGGNEQYF. CDR3 coding DNA: TGCAGCGTTGTAGCGGGGGGGAATGAGCAGTACTTC.